One and the same sample provided the 17 T cell receptor beta chains below, sequenced in a study of monozygotic twins with inflammatory bowel disease. Each CDR3 protein gets one entry in TCRdb, which reprocessed the 5' RACE reads and gives no DNA. Its table lists 330,000 or so distinct CDR3 sequences. Sequenced sample: blood. The source of these receptors is a human donor with ulcerative colitis or Crohn's disease, or a healthy co-twin of an affected twin (not recorded which).

The chain is built from TRBV28 and TRBJ2-7; absent DNA, TCRdb's TRBD1 call cannot be checked. CDR1 is MDHEN and CDR2 is SYDVKM in the germline V gene. The CDR3 has 13 residues. The CDR3: CASSINRGYEQYF.

This chain links TRBV20-1 with TRBJ2-7. Germline-derived CDR1 and CDR2 are DFQATT and SNEGSKA (reference sequence). The length of the CDR3 is 13 residues. The CDR3 reads CSARMVSSYEQYF.

The chain couples TRBV10-3 to TRBJ2-5; checking the TCRdb D call of TRBD1 is not possible without DNA. The CDR3 is 13 amino acids. The V gene's germline CDR1 is ENHRY and CDR2 SYGVKD. The CDR3 spells CAIRGAGQETQYF.

The chain employs TRBV6-1 and TRBJ2-3; there is no DNA to check the TCRdb D call of TRBD1. Per germline, CDR1 MNHNS and CDR2 SASEGT. The CDR3 is made up of 16 amino acids. This chain's CDR3 is CASRQARGGSTDTQYF.

The rearrangement uses TRBV20-1 and TRBJ2-7; no DNA is available, so the TRBD1 call from TCRdb remains unchecked. Germline-derived CDR1 and CDR2 are DFQATT and SNEGSKA (reference sequence). The CDR3 loop spans 15 amino acids. The CDR3: CSARGYPGQSYEQYF.

The chain is built from TRBV7-2 and TRBJ1-1. The CDR3 spans 14 residues. Germline V lookup: CDR1 SGHTA, CDR2 FQGNSA. This CDR3 is CASSLGTWDTEAFF.

The gene calls are TRBV5-1 and TRBJ2-1; TCRdb designates TRBD2, a call that cannot be tested without DNA. Germline V gene lookup returns CDR1 SGHRS and CDR2 YFSETQ. The CDR3 length is 16 residues. CDR3: CASSLAPAGAINEQFF.

The chain combines TRBV7-9 with TRBJ1-3; the TCRdb call, TRBD1, lacks DNA for checking. Germline V gene lookup returns CDR1 SEHNR and CDR2 FQNEAQ (reference sequence). The length of the CDR3 is 15 residues. The CDR3: CASSSSPLSGNTIYF.

The rearrangement joins TRBV4-1 to TRBJ2-7; no DNA is available, so the TRBD1 call from TCRdb remains unchecked. Germline V gene lookup returns CDR1 MGHRA and CDR2 YSYEKL. The CDR3 has 12 amino acids. The CDR3 region is CASSQVQGEQYF.

CDR3 sequence: CASRQFPSPTNYGYTF. This sequence joins TRBV4-1 and TRBJ1-2; TCRdb lists TRBD1, though no DNA is available to test this call. The CDR3 is 16 amino acids. The germline CDR1 and CDR2 sequences are MGHRA and YSYEKL.

The chain couples TRBV18 to TRBJ2-1. Germline V gene lookup returns CDR1 KGHSH and CDR2 LQKENI. The CDR3 is 13 amino acids. CDR3 amino acids: CASSGEGYREQFF.

The V gene is TRBV20-1, the J gene TRBJ2-7. The CDR3 covers 14 residues. CDR1 DFQATT and CDR2 SNEGSKA come from the germline V gene (reference sequence). CDR3: CSARDSQASYEQYF.

The rearrangement uses TRBV12-3 or TRBV12-4 and TRBJ2-1; the D call of TRBD2 rests on TCRdb alone, since no DNA is present to check it. CDR3 size: 15 residues. CDR3: CASSSRGRGLNEQFF.

The chain joins TRBV11-2 to TRBJ2-3; TCRdb designates TRBD1, a call that cannot be tested without DNA. The CDR3 is made up of 18 amino acids. Looked up from germline, CDR1 is SGHAT and CDR2 is FQNNGV. The CDR3 here is CASAPRGERGRETDTQYF.

The chain combines TRBV20-1 with TRBJ2-5; the TRBD1 assignment by TCRdb is unverifiable without DNA. CDR1 is DFQATT and CDR2 is SNEGSKA in the germline V gene (reference sequence). The CDR3 contains 16 residues. The CDR3 region is CSATPPLAMVSETQYF.

The gene calls are TRBV20-1 and TRBJ1-2; TCRdb's D call, TRBD1, is unchecked because there is no DNA. The CDR3 has 13 amino acids. In germline, CDR1 is DFQATT, CDR2 SNEGSKA (reference sequence). The CDR3: CSARESTGDGYTF.

The chain couples TRBV14 to TRBJ1-2; without DNA, the TCRdb call of TRBD1 cannot be checked. CDR3 size: 15 residues. The germline gives CDR1 SGHDN, CDR2 FVKESK. CDR3: CASSRSGGFRYGYTF.